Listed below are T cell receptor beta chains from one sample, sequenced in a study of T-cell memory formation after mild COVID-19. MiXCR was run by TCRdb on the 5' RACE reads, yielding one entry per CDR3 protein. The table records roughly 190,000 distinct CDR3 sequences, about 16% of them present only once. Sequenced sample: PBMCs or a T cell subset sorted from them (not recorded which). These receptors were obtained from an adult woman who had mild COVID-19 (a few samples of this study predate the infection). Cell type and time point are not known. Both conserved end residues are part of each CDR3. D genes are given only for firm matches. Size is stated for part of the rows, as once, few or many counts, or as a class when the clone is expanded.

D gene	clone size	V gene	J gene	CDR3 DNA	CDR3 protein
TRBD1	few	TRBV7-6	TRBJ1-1	TGTGCCAGCAGCGGCGGACAGGGGGCAAACACTGAAGCTTTCTTT	CASSGGQGANTEAFF
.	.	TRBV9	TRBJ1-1	TGTGCCAGCAGCGTAGAGACGGGGGCGACTGAAGCTTTCTTT	CASSVETGATEAFF
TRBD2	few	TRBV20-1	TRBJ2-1	TGCAGTGCTAGGGGACTAGGCGGGGGGGAACAGTTCTTC	CSARGLGGGEQFF
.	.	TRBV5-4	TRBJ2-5	TGTGCCAGCAACATCCAGGGATACCAAGAGACCCAGTACTTC	CASNIQGYQETQYF
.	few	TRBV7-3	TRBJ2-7	TGTGCCAGCAGCAGAAAGGGGGTTAAGTCCCACGAGCAGTACTTC	CASSRKGVKSHEQYF
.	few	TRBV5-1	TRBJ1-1	TGCGCCAGCAGCTTGGCTAGCAATATGAACACTGAAGCTTTCTTT	CASSLASNMNTEAFF
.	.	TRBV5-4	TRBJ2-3	TGTGCCAGCAGCTTGGGTGTGGGGGCCGGCACAGATACGCAGTATTTT	CASSLGVGAGTDTQYF
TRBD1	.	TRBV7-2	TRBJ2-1	TGTGCCAGCAGCGGACCCGGGACAGGAGCTTACAATGAGCAGTTCTTC	CASSGPGTGAYNEQFF
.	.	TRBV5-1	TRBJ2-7	TGCGCCAGCAGCTTATCAAGCGCCGCCTCGAGAGAGCAGTACTTC	CASSLSSAASREQYF
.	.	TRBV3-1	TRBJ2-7	TGTGCCAGCAGCCAAGAGGTCAGGGGTTACGAGCAGTACTTC	CASSQEVRGYEQYF
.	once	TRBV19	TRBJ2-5	TGTGCCACCCAGAGGGGCCAAGAGACCCAGTACTTC	CATQRGQETQYF
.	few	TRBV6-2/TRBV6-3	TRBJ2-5	TGTGCCAGCAGTTACTCTAGCAGGACAGAGACCCAGTACTTC	CASSYSSRTETQYF
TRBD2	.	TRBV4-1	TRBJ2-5	TGCGCCAGCGAGCTGGAGCCCAGCGGGGGGGGGACCCAGTACTTC	CASELEPSGGGTQYF
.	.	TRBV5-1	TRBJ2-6	TGCGCCAGCAAGATTTCTGGGGCCAACGTCCTGACTTTC	CASKISGANVLTF
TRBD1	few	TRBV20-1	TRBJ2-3	TGCAGTGCTAGTCGCGGGACAGGGACAGATACGCAGTATTTT	CSASRGTGTDTQYF
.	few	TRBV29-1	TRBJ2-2	TGCAGCGTTGGTTCGGTCGGGGAGCTGTTTTTT	CSVGSVGELFF
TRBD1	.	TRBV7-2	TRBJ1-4	TGTGCCAGCAGCCCGATTTTCGGGGGACAGCCTAATGAAAAACTGTTTTTT	CASSPIFGGQPNEKLFF
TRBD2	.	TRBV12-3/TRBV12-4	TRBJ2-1	TGTGCCAGCAGACAAACTAGCGGGAGCTACAATGAGCAGTTCTTC	CASRQTSGSYNEQFF
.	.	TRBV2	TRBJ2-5	TGTGCCAGCAAGGTTCTGGCTGGCCAAGAGACCCAGTACTTC	CASKVLAGQETQYF
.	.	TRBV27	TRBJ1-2	TGTGCCAGCAGTTCGACAGCTAACTATGGCTACACCTTC	CASSSTANYGYTF
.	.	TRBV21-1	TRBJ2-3	TGTGCCAGCAGACTGGACAGGGGGAGCACAGATACGCAGTATTTT	CASRLDRGSTDTQYF
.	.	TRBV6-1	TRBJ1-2	TGTGCCAGCCTAGAACCCTGGACTCGCACTATCGGAGGCTACACCTTC	CASLEPWTRTIGGYTF
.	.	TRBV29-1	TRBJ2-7	TGCAGCGTTGTTTTCTCGGGACTCTCCTACGAGCAGTACTTC	CSVVFSGLSYEQYF
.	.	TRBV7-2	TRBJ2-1	TGTGCCAGCAGTCTAGAAAGGGCAGCAGAGCAGTTCTTC	CASSLERAAEQFF
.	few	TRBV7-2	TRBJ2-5	TGTGCCAGCAGCTTAGGATTACGGGAGACCCAGTACTTC	CASSLGLRETQYF
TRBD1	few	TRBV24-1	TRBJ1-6	TGTGCCACCAGTGCGGGACAGAACACCCTCCACTTT	CATSAGQNTLHF
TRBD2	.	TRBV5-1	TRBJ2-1	TGCGCCAGCAGCTTGGCCGGGGTCCTAGCGGGGGGTCGCAATGAGCAGTTCTTC	CASSLAGVLAGGRNEQFF
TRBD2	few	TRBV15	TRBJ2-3	TGTGCCACCAGCAGGTCCGGACTAGCGGGGGAAAAAGATACGCAGTATTTT	CATSRSGLAGEKDTQYF
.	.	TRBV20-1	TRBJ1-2	TGCAGTGCCGAGACAGCTAACTATGGCTACACCTTC	CSAETANYGYTF
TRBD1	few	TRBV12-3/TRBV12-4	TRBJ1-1	TGTGCCAGCAGCGGGACAGGAAAAGCTTTCTTT	CASSGTGKAFF
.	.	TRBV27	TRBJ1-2	TGTGCCAGCACCACTCGGGGCGACAGGGGCTACACCTTC	CASTTRGDRGYTF